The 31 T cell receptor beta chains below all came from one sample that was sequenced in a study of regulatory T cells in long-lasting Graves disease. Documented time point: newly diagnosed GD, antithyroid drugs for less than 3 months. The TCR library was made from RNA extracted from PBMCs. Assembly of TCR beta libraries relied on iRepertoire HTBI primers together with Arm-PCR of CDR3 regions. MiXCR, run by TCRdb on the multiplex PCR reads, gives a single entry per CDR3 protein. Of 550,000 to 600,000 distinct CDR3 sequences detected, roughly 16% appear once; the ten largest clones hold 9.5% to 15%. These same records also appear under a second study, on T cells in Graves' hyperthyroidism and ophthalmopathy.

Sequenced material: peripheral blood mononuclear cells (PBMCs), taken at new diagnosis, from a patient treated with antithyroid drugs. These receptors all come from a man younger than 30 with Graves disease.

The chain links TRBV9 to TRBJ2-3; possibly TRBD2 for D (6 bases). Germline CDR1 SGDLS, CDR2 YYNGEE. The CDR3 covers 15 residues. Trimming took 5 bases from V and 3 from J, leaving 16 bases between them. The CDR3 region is CASSLGGGGTDTQYF. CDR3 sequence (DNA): TGTGCCAGCAGTTTGGGAGGAGGCGGGACAGATACGCAGTATTTT.

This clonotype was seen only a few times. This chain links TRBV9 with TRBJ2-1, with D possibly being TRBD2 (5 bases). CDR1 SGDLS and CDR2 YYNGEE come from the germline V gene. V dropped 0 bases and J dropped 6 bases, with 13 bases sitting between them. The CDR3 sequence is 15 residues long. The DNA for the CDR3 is TGTGCCAGCAGCGTAGCTGCGGGCTACCCCAATGAGCAGTTCTTC. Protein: CASSVAAGYPNEQFF.

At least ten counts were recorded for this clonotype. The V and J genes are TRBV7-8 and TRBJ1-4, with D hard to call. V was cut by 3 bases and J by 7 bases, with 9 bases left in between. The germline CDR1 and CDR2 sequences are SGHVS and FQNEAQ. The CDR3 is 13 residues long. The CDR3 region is CASSLGSAEKLFF. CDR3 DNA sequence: TGTGCCAGCAGCTTGGGGTCTGCTGAAAAACTGTTTTTT.

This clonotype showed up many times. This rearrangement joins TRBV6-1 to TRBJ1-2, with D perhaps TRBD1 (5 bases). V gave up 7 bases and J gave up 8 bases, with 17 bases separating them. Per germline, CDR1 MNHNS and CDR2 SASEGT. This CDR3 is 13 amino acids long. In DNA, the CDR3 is TGTGCCAGCAATAGACACGGGACTGTAGGCTACACCTTC. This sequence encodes CASNRHGTVGYTF.

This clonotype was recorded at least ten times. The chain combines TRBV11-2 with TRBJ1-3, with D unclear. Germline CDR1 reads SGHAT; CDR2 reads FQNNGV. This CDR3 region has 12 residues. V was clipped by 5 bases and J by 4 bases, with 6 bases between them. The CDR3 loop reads CASSLIGNTIYF. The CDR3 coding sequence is TGTGCCAGCAGCCTCATCGGAAACACCATATATTTT.

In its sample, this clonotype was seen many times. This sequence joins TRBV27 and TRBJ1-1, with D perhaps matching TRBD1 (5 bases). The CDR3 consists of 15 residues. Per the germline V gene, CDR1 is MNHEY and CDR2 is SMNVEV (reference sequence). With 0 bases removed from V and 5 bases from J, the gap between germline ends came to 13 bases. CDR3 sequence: CASSLSGRVRTEAFF. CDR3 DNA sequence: TGTGCCAGCAGTTTATCCGGCAGGGTTAGGACTGAAGCTTTCTTT.

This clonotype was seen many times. The DNA for the CDR3 is TGCAGTGCTAGAGAGCACAGGGGCTCGAACAATGAGCAGTTCTTC. It codes for CSAREHRGSNNEQFF. The chain couples TRBV20-1 to TRBJ2-1; 7 bases are a match to TRBD1. Germline CDR1 and CDR2: DFQATT and SNEGSKA (reference sequence). J gave up 5 bases and V 0 bases, and 7 bases lay outside the gene matches. The CDR3 is 15 residues long.

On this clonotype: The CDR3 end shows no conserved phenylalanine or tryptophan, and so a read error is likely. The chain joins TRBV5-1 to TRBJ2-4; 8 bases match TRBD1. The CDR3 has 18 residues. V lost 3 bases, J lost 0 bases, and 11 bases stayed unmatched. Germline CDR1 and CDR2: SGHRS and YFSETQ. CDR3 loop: CASSSWTGRFVAKNIQYL. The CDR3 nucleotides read TGCGCCAGCAGCTCATGGACAGGGCGGTTCGTAGCCAAAAACATTCAGTACCTC.

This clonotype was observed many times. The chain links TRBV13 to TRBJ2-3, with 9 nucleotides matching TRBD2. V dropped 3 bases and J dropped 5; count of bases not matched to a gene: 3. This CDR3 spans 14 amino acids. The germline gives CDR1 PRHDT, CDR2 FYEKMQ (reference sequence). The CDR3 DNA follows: TGTGCCAGCAGCTTTATGCGGGAGGGAGATACGCAGTATTTT. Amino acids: CASSFMREGDTQYF.

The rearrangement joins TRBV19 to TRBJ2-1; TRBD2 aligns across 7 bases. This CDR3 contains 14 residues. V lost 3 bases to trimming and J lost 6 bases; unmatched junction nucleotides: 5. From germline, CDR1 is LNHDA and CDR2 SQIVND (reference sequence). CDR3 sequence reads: CASSMSGNGNEQFF. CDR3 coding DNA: TGTGCCAGTAGTATGAGCGGGAACGGCAATGAGCAGTTCTTC.

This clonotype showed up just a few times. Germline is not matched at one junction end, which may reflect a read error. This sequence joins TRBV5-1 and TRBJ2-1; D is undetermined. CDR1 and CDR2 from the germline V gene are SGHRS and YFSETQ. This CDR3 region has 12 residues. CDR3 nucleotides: TGCGCCAGCAGCTTGGATGGGGATGAGCAGCTCTTC. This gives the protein CASSLDGDEQLF.

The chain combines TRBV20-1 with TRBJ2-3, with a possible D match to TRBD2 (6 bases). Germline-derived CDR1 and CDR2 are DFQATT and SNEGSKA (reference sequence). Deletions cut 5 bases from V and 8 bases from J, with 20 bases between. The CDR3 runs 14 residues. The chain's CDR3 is CSARRDSGRGTQYF. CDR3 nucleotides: TGCAGTGCTCGCCGGGACTCGGGAAGGGGTACGCAGTATTTT.

The DNA of the CDR3 is TGTGCCAGCAGCTTGGGCATGAGGGGATCTGGAAACACCATATATTTT. Its protein product is CASSLGMRGSGNTIYF. J is TRBJ1-3 and V is TRBV5-8, with D perhaps matching TRBD1 (5 bases). V lost 0 bases to trimming and J lost 1 base, with 11 bases between them. CDR1 and CDR2 from the germline V gene are SGHTS and YDEGEE. The CDR3 runs 16 residues.

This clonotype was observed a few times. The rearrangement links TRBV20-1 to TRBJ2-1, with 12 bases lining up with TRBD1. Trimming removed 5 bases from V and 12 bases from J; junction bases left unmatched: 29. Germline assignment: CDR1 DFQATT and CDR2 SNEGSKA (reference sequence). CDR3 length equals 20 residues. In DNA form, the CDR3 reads TGCAGTGCTGGCGGCCGGGACAGGGGGCAAGGCGAATCTAAGGTGGAAGGGCAGTTCTTC. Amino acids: CSAGGRDRGQGESKVEGQFF.

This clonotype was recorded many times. The CDR3 DNA reads TGTGCCATCGGTACGGGAACTCGGGAGCAGTACTTC. Protein product: CAIGTGTREQYF. The genes are TRBV10-3 and TRBJ2-7, with D perhaps matching TRBD2 (5 bases). The germline V gene encodes CDR1 ENHRY and CDR2 SYGVKD. Trimming stripped 8 bases from V and 7 bases from J, with 15 bases between. The CDR3 has 12 amino acids.

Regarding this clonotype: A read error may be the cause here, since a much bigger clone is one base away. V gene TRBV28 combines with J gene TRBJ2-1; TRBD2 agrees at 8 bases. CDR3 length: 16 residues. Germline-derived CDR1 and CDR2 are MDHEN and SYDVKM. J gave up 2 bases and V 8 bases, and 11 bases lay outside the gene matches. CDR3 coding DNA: TGTGCCAGCGGCCCCTGGCGGGAGGACACCTACAATGAGCAGTTCTTC. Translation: CASGPWREDTYNEQFF.

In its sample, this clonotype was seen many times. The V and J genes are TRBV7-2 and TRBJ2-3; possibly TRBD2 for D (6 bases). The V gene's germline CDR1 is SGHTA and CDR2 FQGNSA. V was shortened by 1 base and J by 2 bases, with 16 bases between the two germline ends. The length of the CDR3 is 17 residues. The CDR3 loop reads CASSLGLGAINTDTQYF. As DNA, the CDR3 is TGTGCCAGCAGCTTAGGACTAGGGGCCATAAACACAGATACGCAGTATTTT. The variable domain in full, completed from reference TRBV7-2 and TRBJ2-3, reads GAGVSQSPSNKVTEKGKDVELRCDPISGHTALYWYRQSLGQGLEFLIYFQGNSAPDKSGLPSDRFSAERTGGSVSTLTIQRTQQEDSAVYLCASSLGLGAINTDTQYFGPGTRLTVL.

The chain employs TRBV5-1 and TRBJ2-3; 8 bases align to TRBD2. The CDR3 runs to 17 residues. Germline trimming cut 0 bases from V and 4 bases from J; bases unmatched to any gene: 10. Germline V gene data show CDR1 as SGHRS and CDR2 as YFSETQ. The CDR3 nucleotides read TGCGCCAGCAGCTTGGACGGGAGGGCTAAGGTAGCAGATACGCAGTATTTT. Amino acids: CASSLDGRAKVADTQYF.

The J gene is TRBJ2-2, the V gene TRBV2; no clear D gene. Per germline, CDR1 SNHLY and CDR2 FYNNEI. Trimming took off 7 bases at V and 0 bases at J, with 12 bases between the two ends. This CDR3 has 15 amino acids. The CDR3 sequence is CASTLARPNTGELFF. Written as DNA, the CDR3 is TGTGCCAGCACTCTGGCTAGACCGAACACCGGGGAGCTGTTTTTT.

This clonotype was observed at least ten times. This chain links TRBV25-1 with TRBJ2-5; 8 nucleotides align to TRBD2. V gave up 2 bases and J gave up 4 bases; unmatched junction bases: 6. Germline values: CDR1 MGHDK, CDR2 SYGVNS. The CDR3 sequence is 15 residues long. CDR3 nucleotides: TGTGCCAGCAGTGAAAAAGGAGCGGGAGCAGAGACCCAGTACTTC. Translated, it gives CASSEKGAGAETQYF.

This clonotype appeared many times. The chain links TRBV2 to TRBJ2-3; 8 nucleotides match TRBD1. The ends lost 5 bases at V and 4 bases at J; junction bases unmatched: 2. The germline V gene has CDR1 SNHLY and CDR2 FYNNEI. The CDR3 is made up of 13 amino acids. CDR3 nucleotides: TGTGCCAGCAGTACGACAGGGGCAGATACGCAGTATTTT. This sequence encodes CASSTTGADTQYF.

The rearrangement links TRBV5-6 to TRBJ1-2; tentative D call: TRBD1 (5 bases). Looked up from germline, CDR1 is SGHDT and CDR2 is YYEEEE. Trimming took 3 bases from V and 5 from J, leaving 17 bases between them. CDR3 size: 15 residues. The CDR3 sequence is CASSWLGAENYGYTF. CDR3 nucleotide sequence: TGTGCCAGCAGCTGGTTAGGGGCAGAAAATTATGGCTACACCTTC.

The DNA of the CDR3 is TGTGCCAGCAGTTTAGGCACCAGGGCCGAGACCCAGTACTTC. It yields the protein CASSLGTRAETQYF. V and J are TRBV12-3 or TRBV12-4 and TRBJ2-5; maybe TRBD1 (5 bases). The CDR3 extends over 14 amino acids. Trimming removed 1 base at V and 5 bases at J, with 11 bases between.

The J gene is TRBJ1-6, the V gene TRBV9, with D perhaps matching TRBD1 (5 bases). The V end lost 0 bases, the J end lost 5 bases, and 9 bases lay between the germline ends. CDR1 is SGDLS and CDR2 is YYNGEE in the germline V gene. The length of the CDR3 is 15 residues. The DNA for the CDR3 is TGTGCCAGCAGCGTAGCTGGGACGGATAATTCACCCCTCCACTTT. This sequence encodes CASSVAGTDNSPLHF.

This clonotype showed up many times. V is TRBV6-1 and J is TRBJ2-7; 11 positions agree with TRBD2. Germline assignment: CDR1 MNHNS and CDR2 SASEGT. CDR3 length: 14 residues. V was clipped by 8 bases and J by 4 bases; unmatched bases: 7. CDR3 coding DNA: TGTGCCAGCGTAACCGGGACTAGCGGTTACGAGCAGTACTTC. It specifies CASVTGTSGYEQYF.

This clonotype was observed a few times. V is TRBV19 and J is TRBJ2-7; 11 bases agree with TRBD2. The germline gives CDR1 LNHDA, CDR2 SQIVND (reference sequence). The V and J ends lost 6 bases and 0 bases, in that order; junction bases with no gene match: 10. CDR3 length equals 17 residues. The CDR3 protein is CASSGTTSGGLSYEQYF. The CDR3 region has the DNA TGTGCCAGTAGCGGAACTACTAGCGGGGGCCTCTCCTACGAGCAGTACTTC.

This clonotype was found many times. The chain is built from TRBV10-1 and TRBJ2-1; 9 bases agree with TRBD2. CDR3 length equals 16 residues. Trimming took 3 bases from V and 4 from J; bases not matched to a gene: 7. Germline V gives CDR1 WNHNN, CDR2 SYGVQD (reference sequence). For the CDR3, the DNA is TGCGCCAGCAGTGATCAGAAGCGGGAGGCGTACAATGAGCAGTTCTTC. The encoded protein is CASSDQKREAYNEQFF.

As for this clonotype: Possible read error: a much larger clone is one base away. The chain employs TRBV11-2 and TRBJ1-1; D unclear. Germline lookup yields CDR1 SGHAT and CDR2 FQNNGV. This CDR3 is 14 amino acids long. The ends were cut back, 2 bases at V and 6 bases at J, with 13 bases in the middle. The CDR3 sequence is CASSLTELSAEAFF. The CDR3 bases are TGTGCCAGCAGCTTAACAGAATTGAGCGCTGAAGCTTTCTTT.

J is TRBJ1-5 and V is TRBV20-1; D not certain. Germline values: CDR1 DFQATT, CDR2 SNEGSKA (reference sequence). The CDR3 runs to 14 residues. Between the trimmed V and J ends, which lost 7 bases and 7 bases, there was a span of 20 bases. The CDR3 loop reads CSVLTPGSEQPQHF. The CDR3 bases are TGCAGTGTTCTTACCCCTGGCAGCGAACAGCCCCAGCATTTT.

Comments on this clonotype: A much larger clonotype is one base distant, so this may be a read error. The CDR3, as DNA: TGCAGTGCTGAGACTAGCGGCTACACAGATACGCAGCATTTT. Translated: CSAETSGYTDTQHF. The chain is built from TRBV20-1 and TRBJ2-3; D uncertain. The tail of the sequence fits TRBJ1-5 better, so the J call may be wrong. The CDR3 has 14 residues. CDR1 and CDR2 (germline): DFQATT, SNEGSKA (reference sequence).

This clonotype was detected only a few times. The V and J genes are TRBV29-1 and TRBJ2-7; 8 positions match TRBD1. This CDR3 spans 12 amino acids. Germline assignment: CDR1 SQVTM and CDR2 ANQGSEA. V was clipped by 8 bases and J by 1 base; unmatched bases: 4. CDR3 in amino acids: CSIRTGSYEQYF. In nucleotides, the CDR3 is TGCAGCATCCGGACAGGGTCCTACGAGCAGTACTTC.